This T cell receptor (beta chain) was found in a study of T-cell memory formation after mild COVID-19. Study summary: Each donor largely had its own TCR clusters.

This clonotype was seen a few times. Its antigen is as yet unknown. The CDR3 has 13 amino acids. In germline, CDR1 is SQVTM, CDR2 ANQGSEA. V lost 0 bases and J lost 1, with 6 bases in between. General study results and limits: The study found balanced CD4/CD8 in clones contracting day 15 to 85 and a CD4+ lean in later expanders.

Each CDR3 protein gets one entry after TCRdb re-called the 5' RACE reads with MiXCR. This table has about 320,000 distinct CDR3 sequences, roughly an eighth appearing once. The rearrangement links TRBV29-1 to TRBJ2-5; D gene ambiguous. This TCR was sampled from a man younger than 35 who had mild COVID-19 (a few samples of this study predate the infection). Cell type and time point are not known. The material sequenced was PBMCs or a T cell subset sorted from them (not recorded which). CDR3 in amino acids: CSVEDLFQETQYF. The DNA for the CDR3 is TGCAGCGTTGAAGATCTGTTCCAAGAGACCCAGTACTTC.